Each of the 6 T cell receptor beta chains below was sequenced from the same sample in a study of neoadjuvant anti-PD-1 for oral cavity cancer. Only in-frame clones appear in the TCRdb table, and some are missing; sequencing was by immunoSEQ multiplex PCR. In the table there are about 42,000 clones, approximately 80% of which are singletons. The time point here: after neoadjuvant nivolumab, at surgical resection. Sample: PBMCs, taken after nivolumab (anti-PD-1) treatment. Every receptor here comes from a person aged 40 to 85 with oral cavity squamous cell carcinoma.

The CDR3 spells CASSRGDGANVLTF. The CDR3 DNA reads as TGTGCCAGCTCCCGGGGGGATGGGGCCAACGTCCTGACTTTC. The chain carries TRBV6-4 and TRBJ2-6; 7 nucleotides align to TRBD2. Germline-derived CDR1 and CDR2 are MRHNA and SNTAGT. CDR3 length equals 14 residues. Germline trimming cut 8 bases from V and 3 bases from J; bases unmatched to any gene: 4.

V gene TRBV7-2 combines with J gene TRBJ1-2; D not resolved. V was pared by 1 base and J by 1 base, with 4 bases between. Germline CDR1 and CDR2: SGHTA and FQGNSA. The CDR3 runs to 13 residues. CDR3 amino acids: CASSLGGNYGYTF. CDR3 nucleotide sequence: TGTGCCAGCAGCTTAGGGGGTAACTATGGCTACACCTTC.

This clone has a single count. J is TRBJ1-1 and V is TRBV30; D not resolved. CDR1 is GTSNPN and CDR2 is SVGIG in the germline V gene (reference sequence). The CDR3 is 13 residues long. V was cut by 1 base and J by 1 base, with 7 bases left in between. The CDR3 region is CAWSGQRNTEAFF. As DNA, the CDR3 is TGTGCCTGGAGTGGGCAGAGGAACACTGAAGCTTTCTTT. The variable domain in full, completed from reference TRBV30 and TRBJ1-1, reads SQTIHQWPATLVQPVGSPLSLECTVEGTSNPNLYWYRQAAGRGLQLLFYSVGIGQISSEVPQNLSASRPQDRQFILSSKKLLLSDSGFYLCAWSGQRNTEAFFGQGTRLTVV.

The rearrangement uses TRBV29-1 and TRBJ1-4; 7 bases match TRBD1. Germline CDR1 SQVTM, CDR2 ANQGSEA. The trim removed 5 bases at V and 1 base at J, leaving 10 bases unmatched. This CDR3 is 16 amino acids long. In DNA, the CDR3 is TGCAGCGTTACCGACAGGGAGGCTGTAACTAATGAAAAACTGTTTTTT. It translates to CSVTDREAVTNEKLFF. Variable domain in full (rest from reference TRBV29-1 and TRBJ1-4): SAVISQKPSRDICQRGTSLTIQCQVDSQVTMMFWYRQQPGQSLTLIATANQGSEATYESGFVIDKFPISRPNLTFSTLTVSNMSPEDSSIYLCSVTDREAVTNEKLFFGSGTQLSVL.

The rearrangement uses TRBV9 and TRBJ1-1; perhaps TRBD1 as D (5 bases). CDR1 is SGDLS and CDR2 is YYNGEE in the germline V gene. The CDR3 runs 15 residues. Trimming stripped 2 bases from V and 5 bases from J, with 16 bases between. The CDR3: CASSVQDTSWTEAFF. CDR3 nucleotide sequence: TGTGCCAGCAGCGTCCAGGACACCTCTTGGACTGAAGCTTTCTTT.

This clone appeared once. The V gene is TRBV7-2, the J gene TRBJ2-7; 13 bases are a match to TRBD2. Germline CDR1 SGHTA, CDR2 FQGNSA. The CDR3 has 17 residues. V gave up 3 bases and J gave up 0 bases; unmatched junction bases: 5. DNA of the CDR3: TGTGCCAGCAGCTTTCGGACTAGCGGGAGAACCTCCTACGAGCAGTACTTC. This sequence encodes CASSFRTSGRTSYEQYF.